This T cell receptor beta chain emerged from a study of blood T cell repertoires in COVID-19. Study context: The study drew acute and convalescent COVID-19 samples from the United States, Italy and Spain.

J lost 9 bases, V lost 4 bases, and 11 bases had no gene match. Germline V gene sequence: CDR1 SGHNT, CDR2 YYREEE (reference sequence). CDR3 length: 15 residues. The repertoire was sequenced with immunoSEQ multiplex PCR; TCRdb's copy has only in-frame clones and lacks some. This sample has a few hundred thousand clones, with 88% found just once. The specimen sequenced was peripheral blood. The TCR was taken from a woman in her twenties or thirties with COVID-19, enrolled during active disease. The chain combines TRBV5-4 with TRBJ2-3; 10 bases are shared with TRBD2. CDR3 residues: CASSLSGGTPQTQYF. DNA for the CDR3: TGTGCCAGCAGCCTTAGCGGGGGGACTCCCCAGACGCAGTATTTT.